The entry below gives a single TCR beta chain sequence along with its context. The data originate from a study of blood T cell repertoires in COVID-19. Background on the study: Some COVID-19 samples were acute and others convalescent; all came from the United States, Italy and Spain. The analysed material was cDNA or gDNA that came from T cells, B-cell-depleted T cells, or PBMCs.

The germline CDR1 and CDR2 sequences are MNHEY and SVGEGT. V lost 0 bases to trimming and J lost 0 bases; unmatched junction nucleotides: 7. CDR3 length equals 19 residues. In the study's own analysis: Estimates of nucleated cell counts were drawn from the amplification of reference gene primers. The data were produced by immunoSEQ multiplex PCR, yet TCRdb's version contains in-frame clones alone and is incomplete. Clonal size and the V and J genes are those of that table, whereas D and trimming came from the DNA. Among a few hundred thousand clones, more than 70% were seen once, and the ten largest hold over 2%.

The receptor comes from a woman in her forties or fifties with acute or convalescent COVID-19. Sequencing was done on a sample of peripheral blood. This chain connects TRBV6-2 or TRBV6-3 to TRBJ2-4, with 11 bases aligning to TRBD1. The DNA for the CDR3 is TGTGCCAGCAGTTACTCGAGGACAGGGGGCTGGGAAGCCAAAAACATTCAGTACTTC. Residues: CASSYSRTGGWEAKNIQYF.